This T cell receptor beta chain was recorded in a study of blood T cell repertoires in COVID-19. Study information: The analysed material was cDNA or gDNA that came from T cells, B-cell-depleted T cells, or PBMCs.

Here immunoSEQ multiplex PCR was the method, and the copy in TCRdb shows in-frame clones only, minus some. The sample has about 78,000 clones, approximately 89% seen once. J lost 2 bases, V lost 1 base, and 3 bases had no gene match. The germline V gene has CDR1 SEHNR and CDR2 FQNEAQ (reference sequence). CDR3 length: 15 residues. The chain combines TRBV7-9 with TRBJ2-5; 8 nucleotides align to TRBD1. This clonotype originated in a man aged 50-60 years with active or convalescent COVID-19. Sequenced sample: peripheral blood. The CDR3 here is CASSLEGQGQETQYF. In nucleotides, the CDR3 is TGTGCCAGCAGCTTAGAAGGACAGGGTCAAGAGACCCAGTACTTC.